The 30 T cell receptor beta chains given below trace back to one sample, sequenced in a study of PD-L1 blockade in urothelial cancer. This table comes from immunoSEQ multiplex PCR, and its TCRdb copy is limited to in-frame clones, with some not included. The table includes about 110,000 clones, approximately 89% detected once. Time point of the sample: peripheral blood 6 weeks after treatment start. Specimen: PBMCs, collected around atezolizumab (anti-PD-L1) treatment. The receptors were sampled from a man aged 55 to 70 with urothelial cancer.

This clone came up once. The V call is TRBV9, the J call TRBJ2-5; TRBD1 might be the D (7 bases). V shed 3 bases and J shed 2 bases, with 14 bases lying between them. The CDR3 runs 15 residues. Germline CDR1 is SGDLS and CDR2 is YYNGEE. The CDR3: CASSAEQGTQETQYF. CDR3 in DNA: TGTGCCAGCAGCGCCGAACAGGGGACTCAAGAGACCCAGTACTTC.

The chain recombines TRBV6-6 with TRBJ2-5; TRBD1 might be the D (6 bases). The germline CDR1 and CDR2 sequences are MNHNY and SVGAGI (reference sequence). The CDR3 is 15 amino acids. Trimming removed 2 bases at V and 3 bases at J, with 13 bases between. The CDR3 sequence: CASSYTLTGKETQYF. CDR3 sequence (DNA): TGTGCCAGCAGTTACACGCTTACAGGGAAAGAGACCCAGTACTTC.

The rearrangement uses TRBV6-6 and TRBJ1-6, with TRBD1 matching 7 bases. Trimming at V came to 8 bases and at J to 16 bases, leaving 8 bases not matched to a gene. Per germline, CDR1 MNHNY and CDR2 SVGAGI (reference sequence). The CDR3 spans 11 residues. Written as DNA, the CDR3 is TGTGCCAGCGGCCGAGACAGGGTACTCCACTTT. Residues: CASGRDRVLHF.

The rearrangement uses TRBV6-1 and TRBJ1-3, with 7 positions matching TRBD1. The V gene end was trimmed by 7 bases and the J gene end by 2 bases; junction bases not matched to a gene: 5. The CDR3 spans 14 residues. The germline V gene has CDR1 MNHNS and CDR2 SASEGT. This CDR3 is CASNTGAPGNTIYF. The CDR3 DNA is TGTGCCAGCAACACAGGGGCTCCTGGAAACACCATATATTTT.

The CDR3 protein is CASRTTGARYEQYF. CDR3 DNA: TGTGCCAGCAGGACTACAGGGGCGAGGTACGAGCAGTACTTC. The gene calls are TRBV28 and TRBJ2-7, with TRBD1 identical over 7 bases. Trimming cost V 6 bases and J 4 bases; bases outside gene matches: 9. The CDR3 is 14 amino acids. The germline V gene encodes CDR1 MDHEN and CDR2 SYDVKM.

This chain links TRBV19 with TRBJ2-5; a weak D match, TRBD2 (6 bases). Trimming took off 3 bases at V and 7 bases at J, with 15 bases between the two ends. The CDR3 consists of 14 residues. The germline V gene has CDR1 LNHDA and CDR2 SQIVND (reference sequence). The CDR3 region has the DNA TGTGCCAGTAGTATCCGGGACTCAGTTGCGACCCAGTACTTC. Translated: CASSIRDSVATQYF.

The J gene is TRBJ2-7, the V gene TRBV2; 13 nucleotides match TRBD2. There are 14 residues in the CDR3. The germline gives CDR1 SNHLY, CDR2 FYNNEI. J lost 4 bases, V lost 9 bases, and 6 bases had no gene match. This CDR3 reads CASQLAGGLYEQYF. The CDR3 bases are TGTGCCAGTCAACTAGCGGGGGGGCTTTACGAGCAGTACTTC.

V gene TRBV11-2 combines with J gene TRBJ2-5; 10 nucleotides line up with TRBD2. The CDR3 runs 18 residues. In germline, CDR1 is SGHAT, CDR2 FQNNGV. Unmatched junction bases numbered 16, after V lost 5 bases and J lost 4 bases. DNA for the CDR3: TGTGCCAGCAGCCTAACCTCCTTTGGTCTAGCGGGGGTAGAGACCCAGTACTTC. Translating it yields CASSLTSFGLAGVETQYF. Together with reference TRBV11-2 and TRBJ2-5, the CDR3 gives the full variable domain: EAGVAQSPRYKIIEKRQSVAFWCNPISGHATLYWYQQILGQGPKLLIQFQNNGVVDDSQLPKDRFSAERLKGVDSTLKIQPAKLEDSAVYLCASSLTSFGLAGVETQYFGPGTRLLVL.

V gene TRBV7-7 combines with J gene TRBJ2-5; 11 nucleotides match TRBD2. The trim removed 5 bases at V and 2 bases at J, leaving 4 bases unmatched. Per the germline V gene, CDR1 is SSHAT and CDR2 is FNYEAQ (reference sequence). The CDR3 has 15 residues. The CDR3 sequence is CASSRGTSGQETQYF. The CDR3 DNA sequence: TGTGCCAGCAGCCGAGGGACTAGCGGACAAGAGACCCAGTACTTC.

The chain links TRBV5-6 to TRBJ1-2; unclear D gene. The CDR3 covers 14 residues. Germline CDR1 reads SGHDT; CDR2 reads YYEEEE. V was clipped by 0 bases and J by 7 bases, with 13 bases between them. The CDR3 protein is CASSLATPTGGYTF. The CDR3 region has the DNA TGTGCCAGCAGCTTGGCCACACCGACGGGTGGCTACACCTTC.

V is TRBV7-9 and J is TRBJ1-5, with D uncertain. This CDR3 contains 14 residues. CDR1 and CDR2 from the germline V gene are SEHNR and FQNEAQ (reference sequence). V lost 2 bases, J lost 0 bases, and 5 bases lay in between. The CDR3 nucleotides are TGTGCCAGCAGCTTATCTATTAGCAATCAGCCCCAGCATTTT. It translates to CASSLSISNQPQHF. Together with reference TRBV7-9 and TRBJ1-5, the CDR3 gives the full variable domain: DTGVSQNPRHKITKRGQNVTFRCDPISEHNRLYWYRQTLGQGPEFLTYFQNEAQLEKSRLLSDRFSAERPKGSFSTLEIQRTEQGDSAMYLCASSLSISNQPQHFGDGTRLSIL.

This clone was seen just once. The genes are TRBV6-6 and TRBJ2-3, with a weak D call TRBD1 (6 bases). Germline V lookup: CDR1 MNHNY, CDR2 SVGAGI (reference sequence). CDR3 length: 15 residues. Trimming pared 1 base from V and 6 bases from J, leaving 14 bases between. The CDR3 reads CASSYWDKPGDTQYF. CDR3 nucleotide sequence: TGTGCCAGCAGTTACTGGGACAAACCAGGGGATACGCAGTATTTT.

The genes are TRBV27 and TRBJ2-1, with 7 bases that match TRBD2. The CDR3 has 15 residues. Losses at the gene ends were 11 bases for V and 7 bases for J; bases not matched to a gene: 17. Germline CDR1 MNHEY, CDR2 SMNVEV (reference sequence). The CDR3 protein is CAALPAGEVGNEQFF. The CDR3 region has the DNA TGTGCCGCCCTCCCCGCGGGAGAGGTAGGTAATGAGCAGTTCTTC.

This clone was seen just once. Other DNA sequences in the same sample also yield this CDR3. The V call is TRBV9, the J call TRBJ1-1; D not certain. V was shortened by 0 bases and J by 1 base, with 7 bases between the two germline ends. There are 14 residues in the CDR3. CDR1 and CDR2 (germline): SGDLS, YYNGEE. The CDR3 loop is CASSVASGNTEAFF. The CDR3 nucleotides are TGTGCCAGCAGCGTAGCTTCAGGGAACACTGAAGCTTTCTTT.

This chain's CDR3 is CASSSPQGLLTTNEKLFF. The CDR3 nucleotides read TGTGCCAGCAGCTCACCCCAGGGCCTCCTAACCACTAATGAAAAACTGTTTTTT. The chain carries TRBV7-9 and TRBJ1-4; possibly TRBD1 for D (5 bases). This CDR3 contains 18 residues. Germline CDR1 SEHNR, CDR2 FQNEAQ (reference sequence). V shed 4 bases and J shed 2 bases, with 20 bases lying between them. Using reference TRBV7-9 and TRBJ1-4 for the parts outside the CDR3, the full variable domain is DTGVSQNPRHKITKRGQNVTFRCDPISEHNRLYWYRQTLGQGPEFLTYFQNEAQLEKSRLLSDRFSAERPKGSFSTLEIQRTEQGDSAMYLCASSSPQGLLTTNEKLFFGSGTQLSVL.

The chain recombines TRBV7-3 with TRBJ1-6; D gene uncertain. This CDR3 contains 15 residues. Trimming cost V 3 bases and J 7 bases, with 13 bases left between them. Germline loops: CDR1 SGHTA, CDR2 FQGTGA. The CDR3 protein is CASSFGLPGNSPLHF. The DNA of the CDR3 is TGTGCCAGCAGCTTCGGACTCCCGGGCAATTCACCCCTCCACTTT.

The CDR3 loop reads CASSLQGFKSNTEAFF. DNA of the CDR3: TGTGCCAGCAGTCTACAGGGTTTTAAGTCGAACACTGAAGCTTTCTTT. V gene TRBV2 combines with J gene TRBJ1-1; weak D call: TRBD1 (6 bases). Looked up from germline, CDR1 is SNHLY and CDR2 is FYNNEI. Trimming cost V 5 bases and J 1 base, with 17 bases left between them. This CDR3 region has 16 residues.

Here the CDR3 DNA reads TGTGCCAGCAGCCCGCTGGGGGGTCATCAGCCCCAGCATTTT. Amino acids: CASSPLGGHQPQHF. The chain has TRBV7-9 and TRBJ1-5; tentative D call: TRBD1 (5 bases). Per germline, CDR1 SEHNR and CDR2 FQNEAQ (reference sequence). The CDR3 consists of 14 residues. V lost 5 bases, J lost 5 bases, and 13 bases lay in between.

Comments on this clone: Additional DNA sequences in this sample encode the identical CDR3. The V gene is TRBV5-6, the J gene TRBJ2-7; 8 bases map to TRBD1. This CDR3 has 13 residues. CDR1 SGHDT and CDR2 YYEEEE come from the germline V gene. After removal of 4 bases from V and 4 bases from J, the junction contained 4 bases not matched to a gene. The CDR3 DNA reads as TGTGCCAGCAGCCTCGACAGGGGATACGAGCAGTACTTC. Its translation: CASSLDRGYEQYF.

V gene TRBV5-6 combines with J gene TRBJ1-2; TRBD1 agrees at 7 bases. The V gene's germline CDR1 is SGHDT and CDR2 YYEEEE. The CDR3 is made up of 16 amino acids. V lost 6 bases and J lost 6; bases outside the gene matches: 17. The CDR3 bases are TGTGCCAGCACCGTTCGGAGGAGGGGGCGGAATAATGGCTACACCTTC. It yields the protein CASTVRRRGRNNGYTF.

The genes are TRBV10-1 and TRBJ2-1, with TRBD2 matching 15 bases. V trimming: 2 bases; J trimming: 0 bases; junction bases outside the gene matches: 2. The CDR3 spans 18 residues. Germline CDR1 reads WNHNN; CDR2 reads SYGVQD (reference sequence). The CDR3 region is CASSEGTSGGSSYNEQFF. The CDR3 DNA sequence: TGCGCCAGCAGTGAGGGGACTAGCGGGGGGAGCTCCTACAATGAGCAGTTCTTC.

The rearrangement joins TRBV4-2 to TRBJ2-3, with TRBD2 matching over 10 bases. Germline V gives CDR1 LGHNA, CDR2 YNFKEQ. The V and J ends lost 4 bases and 6 bases, in that order; junction bases with no gene match: 7. The CDR3 length is 15 residues. Here the CDR3 DNA reads TGTGCCAGCAGCCCCCAGGAGACTAGCGGGGATACGCAGTATTTT. Residues: CASSPQETSGDTQYF.

The rearrangement joins TRBV30 to TRBJ2-6; weak D call: TRBD1 (5 bases). Germline assignment: CDR1 GTSNPN and CDR2 SVGIG (reference sequence). This CDR3 contains 18 residues. Trimming took off 0 bases at V and 0 bases at J, with 15 bases between the two ends. This CDR3 reads CAWSVLRQGNSGANVLTF. CDR3 nucleotides: TGTGCCTGGAGTGTACTGCGGCAGGGTAACTCTGGGGCCAACGTCCTGACTTTC.

The genes are TRBV18 and TRBJ1-4; D call uncertain. Germline CDR1 and CDR2: KGHSH and LQKENI. This CDR3 comprises 12 residues. Trimming shortened V by 8 bases and J by 3 bases, and 7 bases separated the two germline ends. The chain's CDR3 is CASAEANEKLFF. CDR3 sequence (DNA): TGTGCCAGCGCTGAGGCTAATGAAAAACTGTTTTTT.

CDR3 loop: CAWSGASGYRGDTQYF. The CDR3 DNA follows: TGTGCCTGGAGTGGGGCTAGCGGTTACCGAGGAGATACGCAGTATTTT. The chain carries TRBV30 and TRBJ2-3, with 7 positions matching TRBD2. This CDR3 has 16 residues. With V trimmed by 1 base and J by 5 bases, 12 bases remained unmatched. CDR1 is GTSNPN and CDR2 is SVGIG in the germline V gene (reference sequence).

CDR3 sequence reads: CTSILAGFLFF. DNA for the CDR3: TGCACCAGCATTCTAGCGGGGTTCCTGTTTTTT. This rearrangement joins TRBV1 to TRBJ2-2; the table assigns TRBD2, which was not confirmed against the DNA. TRBV1 is a documented pseudogene. The CDR3 spans 11 residues.

The chain joins TRBV6-5 to TRBJ1-3; D call uncertain. V lost 6 bases and J 0 bases, leaving 9 bases between the germline ends. The CDR3 consists of 14 residues. Per germline, CDR1 MNHEY and CDR2 SVGAGI. CDR3 sequence reads: CASRARRSGNTIYF. The CDR3 coding sequence is TGTGCCAGCAGGGCCAGGCGCTCTGGAAACACCATATATTTT.

V usage is TRBV7-2 and J usage is TRBJ2-7; 13 bases are a match to TRBD2. CDR1 and CDR2 from the germline V gene are SGHTA and FQGNSA. Unmatched junction bases numbered 6, after V lost 4 bases and J lost 0 bases. The CDR3 has 17 residues. CDR3: CASSSGTSGKSSYEQYF. CDR3 coding DNA: TGTGCCAGCAGCTCGGGGACTAGCGGGAAGAGCTCCTACGAGCAGTACTTC. Full variable domain (missing parts from reference TRBV7-2 and TRBJ2-7): GAGVSQSPSNKVTEKGKDVELRCDPISGHTALYWYRQSLGQGLEFLIYFQGNSAPDKSGLPSDRFSAERTGGSVSTLTIQRTQQEDSAVYLCASSSGTSGKSSYEQYFGPGTRLTVT.

This rearrangement joins TRBV5-5 to TRBJ2-1; 7 bases agree with TRBD1. CDR1 is SGHKS and CDR2 is YYEKEE in the germline V gene (reference sequence). The CDR3 totals 15 residues. J lost 6 bases, V lost 1 base, and 7 bases had no gene match. The CDR3 DNA is TGTGCCAGCAGCTTGCTTCAGGGGGTTTTCAATGAGCAGTTCTTC. Its translation: CASSLLQGVFNEQFF.

The V and J genes are TRBV4-3 and TRBJ1-1; possibly TRBD1 for D (6 bases). V lost 1 base and J 1 base, leaving 16 bases between the germline ends. Germline V gives CDR1 LGHNA, CDR2 YSLEER. The CDR3 is 17 amino acids. The CDR3 loop reads CASSQGIRQDSNTEAFF. The DNA for the CDR3 is TGCGCCAGCAGCCAAGGGATTAGACAGGACTCGAACACTGAAGCTTTCTTT.